The clone carrying this T cell receptor (beta chain) was picked up many times. Its target is not known. The data belong to a study of T cells after yellow fever vaccination. Study conclusions and caveats: The presence of abundant clonotypes contaminating from the bulk population was possible in FACS-sorted repertoires.

The V and J ends lost 5 bases and 2 bases respectively, with 12 bases between them. This CDR3 spans 14 amino acids. Germline CDR1 ENHRY, CDR2 SYGVKD. By 5'RACE template switching, TCR cDNA was produced, with a universal primer site and UMIs added in the process. TCRdb reprocessed the 5' RACE reads via MiXCR and lists one record per CDR3 protein. The data contain 300,000 to 400,000 distinct CDR3 sequences, less than 9.5% of them singletons. This receptor was obtained from a man younger than 30 who received the YFV17D yellow fever vaccine. The V call is TRBV10-3, the J call TRBJ1-2, with D possibly being TRBD1 (6 bases). Sequences were derived from PBMCs, sampled more than 40 days after the first yellow fever vaccination. The CDR3 protein is CAISPSGENYGYTF. The CDR3 DNA is TGTGCCATCAGTCCCTCAGGGGAAAACTATGGCTACACCTTC.